The 25 T cell receptor beta chains below all came from one sample that was sequenced in a study of blood T cell repertoires in COVID-19. The method was immunoSEQ multiplex PCR; TCRdb's version includes in-frame clones alone and lacks a portion of them. The repertoire holds around 200,000 clones, with approximately 84% as singletons. Source material: peripheral blood. The receptors come from a human donor in a cohort sampled during active COVID-19.

The rearrangement links TRBV30 to TRBJ2-1; TRBD2 matches at 12 bases. V shed 4 bases and J 1 base; nucleotides not matched to a gene: 2. Germline V gene data show CDR1 as GTSNPN and CDR2 as SVGIG (reference sequence). The CDR3 contains 15 residues. The CDR3 region has the DNA TGTGCCTGGACTAGCGGGGGGGCGTCCTACAATGAGCAGTTCTTC. Its translation: CAWTSGGASYNEQFF.

This sequence joins TRBV9 and TRBJ2-7; 11 bases match TRBD2. The trim removed 3 bases at V and 7 bases at J, leaving 9 bases unmatched. This CDR3 contains 15 residues. In germline, CDR1 is SGDLS, CDR2 YYNGEE. Here the CDR3 reads CASSASGGPSGEQYF. The CDR3 DNA reads TGTGCCAGCAGCGCTAGCGGGGGGCCCTCGGGTGAGCAGTACTTC.

The CDR3 loop is CASSLVFGGEQYF. CDR3 nucleotide sequence: TGTGCCAGCAGCTTAGTCTTCGGCGGCGAGCAGTACTTC. The V gene is TRBV11-3, the J gene TRBJ2-7; D is uncertain. Germline values: CDR1 SGHNT, CDR2 YENEEA. There are 13 residues in the CDR3. Trimming removed 1 base at V and 6 bases at J, with 10 bases between.

The chain uses TRBV5-1 and TRBJ1-4; TRBD1 matches 7 bases. V was pared by 4 bases and J by 5 bases, with 8 bases of the junction left unmatched. CDR3 length equals 15 residues. The germline V gene has CDR1 SGHRS and CDR2 YFSETQ. CDR3 amino acids: CASSGSGQKNEKLFF. CDR3 nucleotides: TGCGCCAGCAGCGGGTCGGGACAGAAAAATGAAAAACTGTTTTTT. Full variable domain (rest looked up from reference TRBV5-1 and TRBJ1-4): KAGVTQTPRYLIKTRGQQVTLSCSPISGHRSVSWYQQTPGQGLQFLFEYFSETQRNKGNFPGRFSGRQFSNSRSEMNVSTLELGDSALYLCASSGSGQKNEKLFFGSGTQLSVL.

The chain recombines TRBV4-1 with TRBJ2-1, with D possibly matching TRBD2 (5 bases). The CDR3 covers 16 residues. The germline V gene encodes CDR1 MGHRA and CDR2 YSYEKL. V shed 0 bases and J shed 6 bases, with 15 bases lying between them. The CDR3 region is CASSQETGNEFNEQFF. For the CDR3, the DNA is TGCGCCAGCAGCCAAGAAACGGGAAACGAGTTCAATGAGCAGTTCTTC.

The CDR3 is CASSQLGKKRAPGELFF. The CDR3 DNA sequence: TGCGCCAGCAGCCAATTAGGGAAAAAGAGGGCACCCGGGGAGCTGTTTTTT. The chain combines TRBV4-1 with TRBJ2-2, with D possibly matching TRBD2 (5 bases). Trimming removed 2 bases at V and 6 bases at J, with 19 bases between. The CDR3 totals 17 residues. The V gene's germline CDR1 is MGHRA and CDR2 YSYEKL.

The chain employs TRBV4-1 and TRBJ1-5; tentatively, D is TRBD1 (6 bases). The ends were cut back, 2 bases at V and 6 bases at J, with 14 bases in the middle. There are 15 residues in the CDR3. CDR1 is MGHRA and CDR2 is YSYEKL in the germline V gene. CDR3 residues: CASSQNRDTGQPQHF. CDR3 nucleotide sequence: TGCGCCAGCAGCCAAAACAGGGACACGGGTCAGCCCCAGCATTTT.

This chain links TRBV19 with TRBJ1-1; D unclear. The CDR3 extends over 12 amino acids. Trimming left V 7 bases short and J 1 base short, with 7 bases between. Per the germline V gene, CDR1 is LNHDA and CDR2 is SQIVND (reference sequence). Written as DNA, the CDR3 is TGTGCCAGTACCAATTCGAACACTGAAGCTTTCTTT. It specifies CASTNSNTEAFF. The variable domain in full, with the rest retrieved from reference TRBV19 and TRBJ1-1, is DGGITQSPKYLFRKEGQNVTLSCEQNLNHDAMYWYRQDPGQGLRLIYYSQIVNDFQKGDIAEGYSVSREKKESFPLTVTSAQKNPTAFYLCASTNSNTEAFFGQGTRLTVV.

This chain uses TRBV5-1 with TRBJ1-3; a possible D gene is TRBD1 (5 bases). Germline V gene sequence: CDR1 SGHRS, CDR2 YFSETQ. V gave up 1 base and J gave up 0 bases, with 11 bases separating them. The CDR3 has 16 amino acids. CDR3 sequence (DNA): TGCGCCAGCAGCTTGTCGGGGGGTTCCTCTGGAAACACCATATATTTT. Translation: CASSLSGGSSGNTIYF.

V gene TRBV7-9 combines with J gene TRBJ2-5; unclear D gene. Per the germline V gene, CDR1 is SEHNR and CDR2 is FQNEAQ (reference sequence). This CDR3 region has 12 residues. Trimming stripped 5 bases from V and 3 bases from J, with 7 bases between. Written as DNA, the CDR3 is TGTGCCAGCAGCGCGCGTAAAGAGACCCAGTACTTC. Amino acid sequence: CASSARKETQYF.

The V call is TRBV7-8, the J call TRBJ2-5; 7 nucleotides align to TRBD2. There are 18 residues in the CDR3. V shed 1 base and J 1 base; nucleotides not matched to a gene: 12. CDR1 is SGHVS and CDR2 is FQNEAQ in the germline V gene. CDR3: CASSLVWDYTRAQETQYF. CDR3 nucleotide sequence: TGTGCCAGCAGCTTAGTGTGGGACTACACTCGCGCCCAAGAGACCCAGTACTTC.

The genes are TRBV7-9 and TRBJ2-5; 9 bases are a match to TRBD1. Unmatched junction bases numbered 4, after V lost 3 bases and J lost 5 bases. CDR3 length equals 14 residues. Looked up from germline, CDR1 is SEHNR and CDR2 is FQNEAQ (reference sequence). The chain's CDR3 is CASSFGQGSETQYF. Here the CDR3 DNA reads TGTGCCAGCAGCTTTGGACAGGGGTCTGAGACCCAGTACTTC.

As regards this clone: One end of the junction does not line up with germline, which may come from a read error. The chain couples TRBV10-2 to TRBJ2-7; perhaps TRBD1 as D (6 bases). This CDR3 region has 11 residues. CDR1 WSHSY and CDR2 SAAADI come from the germline V gene. The CDR3 DNA sequence: TGCGCCAGCAGTCACCAGGGGCGGACACACTTC. The encoded protein is CASSHQGRTHF.

The chain is built from TRBV20-1 and TRBJ1-2, with D possibly being TRBD1 (5 bases). The CDR3 totals 16 residues. CDR1 is DFQATT, CDR2 SNEGSKA, per germline (reference sequence). The germline V and J ends were trimmed by 3 bases and 8 bases, with 25 bases remaining between them. This CDR3 reads CSASVILEVEGYGYTF. The CDR3 DNA reads as TGCAGTGCTAGTGTGATATTAGAGGTGGAGGGGTACGGCTACACCTTC.

The rearrangement uses TRBV19 and TRBJ2-7; possibly TRBD2 for D (7 bases). Germline V CDR1 and CDR2: LNHDA, SQIVND (reference sequence). Trimming removed 3 bases at V and 0 bases at J, with 12 bases between. The CDR3 runs to 15 residues. The CDR3 is CASSMGAGHSYEQYF. Here the CDR3 DNA reads TGTGCCAGTAGTATGGGAGCGGGACACTCCTACGAGCAGTACTTC.

This clone was counted a few times. V and J are TRBV15 and TRBJ2-7; 10 positions agree with TRBD1. V lost 1 base, J lost 5 bases, and 2 bases stayed unmatched. The CDR3 is made up of 14 amino acids. CDR1 and CDR2 (germline): LNHNV, YYDKDF (reference sequence). The CDR3 protein is CATSRGQGADEQYF. The DNA for the CDR3 is TGTGCCACCAGCAGAGGACAGGGGGCCGACGAGCAGTACTTC. The full variable domain, rest sourced from reference TRBV15 and TRBJ2-7, is DAMVIQNPRYQVTQFGKPVTLSCSQTLNHNVMYWYQQKSSQAPKLLFHYYDKDFNNEADTPDNFQSRRPNTSFCFLDIRSPGLGDTAMYLCATSRGQGADEQYFGPGTRLTVT.

The chain is built from TRBV10-3 and TRBJ1-2; D is unresolved. V lost 2 bases and J lost 6, with 4 bases in between. Germline V gene data show CDR1 as ENHRY and CDR2 as SYGVKD. This CDR3 comprises 11 residues. The CDR3: CAISETDGYTF. The CDR3 region has the DNA TGTGCCATCAGTGAGACTGATGGCTACACCTTC.

This clone was picked up one time. The rearrangement uses TRBV19 and TRBJ2-1; D is possibly TRBD2 (5 bases). The CDR3 runs 15 residues. V was cut by 3 bases and J by 4 bases, with 13 bases left in between. The germline CDR1 and CDR2 sequences are LNHDA and SQIVND (reference sequence). Written as DNA, the CDR3 is TGTGCCAGTAGTATTGAGAGGGTCCGGTACAATGAGCAGTTCTTC. Encoded protein: CASSIERVRYNEQFF.

The chain links TRBV19 to TRBJ1-1; D may be TRBD1 (5 bases). The V end lost 1 base, the J end lost 5 bases, and 8 bases lay between the germline ends. The CDR3 has 13 amino acids. Per germline, CDR1 LNHDA and CDR2 SQIVND (reference sequence). The CDR3 DNA sequence: TGTGCCAGTAGTATAGGAGCAGGGACTGAAGCTTTCTTT. As protein: CASSIGAGTEAFF. Together with reference TRBV19 and TRBJ1-1, the CDR3 gives the full variable domain: DGGITQSPKYLFRKEGQNVTLSCEQNLNHDAMYWYRQDPGQGLRLIYYSQIVNDFQKGDIAEGYSVSREKKESFPLTVTSAQKNPTAFYLCASSIGAGTEAFFGQGTRLTVV.

This clone was counted a single time. The chain recombines TRBV5-1 with TRBJ2-7; D possibly corresponds to TRBD1 (5 bases). This CDR3 region has 16 residues. From germline, CDR1 is SGHRS and CDR2 YFSETQ. Between the trimmed V and J ends, which lost 4 bases and 0 bases, there was a span of 17 bases. CDR3 DNA sequence: TGCGCCAGCAGCCCTAATGGACATGGGGACTCCTACGAGCAGTACTTC. Amino acids: CASSPNGHGDSYEQYF.

The V gene is TRBV3-1 (or the pseudogene TRBV3-2), the J gene TRBJ1-1, with D tentatively TRBD1 (6 bases). This CDR3 has 12 residues. The germline gives CDR1 LGHDT, CDR2 YNNKEL (reference sequence). Deletions cut 6 bases from V and 7 bases from J, with 12 bases between. CDR3 DNA: TGTGCCAGCAGGTCGACAGGAGGTGAAGCTTTCTTT. Encoded protein: CASRSTGGEAFF.

The chain carries TRBV7-6 and TRBJ2-3; tentative D call: TRBD1 (6 bases). The V gene lost 1 base and the J gene lost 6 bases, with 20 bases spanning the gap. Germline-derived CDR1 and CDR2 are SGHVS and FNYEAQ. The CDR3 contains 17 residues. The CDR3 nucleotides are TGTGCCAGCAGCTTAGATGATAGGGGAGTGGGGGCGGATACGCAGTATTTT. The encoded protein is CASSLDDRGVGADTQYF.

In this sample, this clone turned up once. The J gene is TRBJ2-7, the V gene TRBV5-1; 9 positions agree with TRBD1. This CDR3 has 15 amino acids. The germline V gene encodes CDR1 SGHRS and CDR2 YFSETQ. V lost 4 bases and J lost 2; bases outside the gene matches: 7. The CDR3 loop is CASSLGTGITYEQYF. CDR3 nucleotides: TGCGCCAGCAGCCTCGGGACAGGGATAACCTACGAGCAGTACTTC.

The J gene is TRBJ2-2, the V gene TRBV9; D may be TRBD2 (7 bases). Germline CDR1 SGDLS, CDR2 YYNGEE. This CDR3 spans 16 amino acids. Trimming removed 0 bases at V and 2 bases at J, with 11 bases between. CDR3 DNA: TGTGCCAGCAGCGTAGCTGGCGGGGGCAACACCGGGGAGCTGTTTTTT. Amino acid sequence: CASSVAGGGNTGELFF.

This chain connects TRBV24-1 to TRBJ2-7, with TRBD1 matching over 10 bases. This CDR3 is built from 15 residues. V was clipped by 4 bases and J by 6 bases; unmatched bases: 8. Germline CDR1 is KGHDR and CDR2 is SFDVKD. CDR3 region: CATSDPGTGEAEQYF. DNA for the CDR3: TGTGCCACCAGTGACCCTGGGACAGGGGAGGCCGAGCAGTACTTC.